This T cell receptor beta chain was recovered during a study of T cells in localized non-small cell lung cancer. Study-level points and caveats: In the blood, greater T cell density corresponded to longer overall survival. Exceeding tumor, uninvolved adjacent lung had the highest T cell clonality. Sequencing was limited to one tumor region, leaving the possibility of heterogeneity open. Out of the top 100 tumor clones, a median around 57 were seen in adjacent lung.

Germline V gene data show CDR1 as SGHTS and CDR2 as YDEGEE. Trimming shortened V by 0 bases and J by 5 bases, and 3 bases separated the two germline ends. The CDR3 length is 11 residues. The table came from immunoSEQ multiplex PCR; TCRdb's copy has only in-frame clones and leaves some out. This sample has 30,000 to 40,000 clones, with roughly nine tenths found just once. As concerns this clone: The antigen remains unidentified.

This clonotype originated in a man aged 40 to 70 with stage I lung adenocarcinoma. The source was peripheral blood, collected before any cancer treatment. The chain links TRBV5-8 to TRBJ2-7; D is unresolved. The CDR3 region is CASSLGNEQYF. The CDR3 nucleotides are TGTGCCAGCAGCTTGGGTAACGAGCAGTACTTC. The full variable domain, completed using reference TRBV5-8 and TRBJ2-7, is EAGVTQSPTHLIKTRGQQATLRCSPISGHTSVYWYQQALGLGLQFLLWYDEGEERNRGNFPPRFSGRQFPNYSSELNVNALELEDSALYLCASSLGNEQYFGPGTRLTVT.